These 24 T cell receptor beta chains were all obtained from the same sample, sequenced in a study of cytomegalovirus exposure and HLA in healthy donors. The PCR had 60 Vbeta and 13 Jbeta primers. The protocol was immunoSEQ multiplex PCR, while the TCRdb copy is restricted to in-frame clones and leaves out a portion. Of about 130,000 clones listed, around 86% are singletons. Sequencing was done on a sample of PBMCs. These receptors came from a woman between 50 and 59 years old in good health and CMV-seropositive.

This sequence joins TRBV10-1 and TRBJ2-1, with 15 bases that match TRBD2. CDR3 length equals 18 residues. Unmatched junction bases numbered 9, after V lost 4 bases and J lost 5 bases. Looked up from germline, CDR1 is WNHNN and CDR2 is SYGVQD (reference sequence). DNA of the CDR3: TGCGCCAGCAGTGGACCGGGACTAGCGGGAGGAGGAGACAATGAGCAGTTCTTC. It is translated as CASSGPGLAGGGDNEQFF.

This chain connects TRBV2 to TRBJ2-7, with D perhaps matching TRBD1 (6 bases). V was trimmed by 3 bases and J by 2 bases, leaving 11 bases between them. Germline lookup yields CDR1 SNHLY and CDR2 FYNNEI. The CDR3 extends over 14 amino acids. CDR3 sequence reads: CASSDGTPAYEQYF. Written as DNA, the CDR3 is TGTGCCAGCAGTGACGGGACACCAGCCTACGAGCAGTACTTC.

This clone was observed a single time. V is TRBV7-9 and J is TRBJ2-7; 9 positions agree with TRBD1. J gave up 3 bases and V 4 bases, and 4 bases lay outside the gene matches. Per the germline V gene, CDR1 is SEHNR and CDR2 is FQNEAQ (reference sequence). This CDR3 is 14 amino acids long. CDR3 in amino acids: CASSWGQGSYEQYF. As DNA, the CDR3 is TGTGCCAGCAGCTGGGGACAGGGAAGCTACGAGCAGTACTTC.

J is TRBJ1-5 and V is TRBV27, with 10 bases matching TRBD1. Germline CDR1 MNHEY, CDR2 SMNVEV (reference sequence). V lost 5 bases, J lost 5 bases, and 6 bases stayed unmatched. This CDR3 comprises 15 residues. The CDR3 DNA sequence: TGTGCCAGCAGTCCCGACAGGGGGCAGGATCAGCCCCAGCATTTT. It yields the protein CASSPDRGQDQPQHF.

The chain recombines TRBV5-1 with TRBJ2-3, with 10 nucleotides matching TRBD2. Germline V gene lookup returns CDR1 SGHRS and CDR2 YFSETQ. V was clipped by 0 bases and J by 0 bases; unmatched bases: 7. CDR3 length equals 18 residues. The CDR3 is CASSLGSRTSGSTDTQYF. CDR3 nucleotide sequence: TGCGCCAGCAGCTTGGGATCTCGGACTAGCGGTAGCACAGATACGCAGTATTTT.

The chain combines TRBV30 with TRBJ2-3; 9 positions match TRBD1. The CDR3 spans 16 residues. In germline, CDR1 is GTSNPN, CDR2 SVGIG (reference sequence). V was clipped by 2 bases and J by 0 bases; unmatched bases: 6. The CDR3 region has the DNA TGTGCCTGGAGTCGGGGGACAGGGATAAGCACAGATACGCAGTATTTT. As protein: CAWSRGTGISTDTQYF.

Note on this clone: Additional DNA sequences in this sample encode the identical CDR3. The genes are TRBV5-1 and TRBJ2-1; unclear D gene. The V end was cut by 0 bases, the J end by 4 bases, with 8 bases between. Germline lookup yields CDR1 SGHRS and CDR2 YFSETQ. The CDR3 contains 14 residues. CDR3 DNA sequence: TGCGCCAGCAGCTTGGGCGGTGATTACAATGAGCAGTTCTTC. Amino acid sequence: CASSLGGDYNEQFF.

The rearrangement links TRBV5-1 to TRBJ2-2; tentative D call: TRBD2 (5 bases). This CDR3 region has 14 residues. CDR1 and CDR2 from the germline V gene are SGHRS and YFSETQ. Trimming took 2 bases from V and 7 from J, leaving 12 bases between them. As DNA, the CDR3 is TGCGCCAGCAGCTTATTATCGGGAATCGGGGAGCTGTTTTTT. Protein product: CASSLLSGIGELFF.

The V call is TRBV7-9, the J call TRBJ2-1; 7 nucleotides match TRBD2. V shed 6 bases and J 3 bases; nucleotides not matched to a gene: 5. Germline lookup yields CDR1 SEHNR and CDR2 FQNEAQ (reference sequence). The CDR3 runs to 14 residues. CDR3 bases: TGTGCCAGCAGAGATCTAGCGGACTACAATGAGCAGTTCTTC. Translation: CASRDLADYNEQFF.

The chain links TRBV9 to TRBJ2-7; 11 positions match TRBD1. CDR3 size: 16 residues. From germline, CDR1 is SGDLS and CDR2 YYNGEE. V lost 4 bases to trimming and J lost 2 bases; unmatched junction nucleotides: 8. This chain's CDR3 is CASSRSRTGGAYEQYF. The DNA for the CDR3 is TGTGCCAGCAGCCGTAGTAGGACAGGGGGCGCCTACGAGCAGTACTTC.

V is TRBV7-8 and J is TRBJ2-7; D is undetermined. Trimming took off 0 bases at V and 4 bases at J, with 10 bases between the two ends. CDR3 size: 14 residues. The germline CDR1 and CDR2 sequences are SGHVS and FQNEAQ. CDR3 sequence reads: CASSLAAGGYEQYF. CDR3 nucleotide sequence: TGTGCCAGCAGCTTAGCAGCAGGTGGTTACGAGCAGTACTTC.

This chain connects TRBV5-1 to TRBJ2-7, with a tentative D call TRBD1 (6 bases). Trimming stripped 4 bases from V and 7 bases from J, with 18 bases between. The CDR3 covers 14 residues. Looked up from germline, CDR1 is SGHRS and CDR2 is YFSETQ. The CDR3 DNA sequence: TGCGCCAGCAGCCCGTTGACAGGCCTGGGGGAGCAGTACTTC. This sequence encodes CASSPLTGLGEQYF.

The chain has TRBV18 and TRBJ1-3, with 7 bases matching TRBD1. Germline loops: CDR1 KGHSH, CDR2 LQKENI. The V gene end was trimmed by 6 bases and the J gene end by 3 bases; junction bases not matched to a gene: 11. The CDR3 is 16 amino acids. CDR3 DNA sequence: TGTGCCAGCTCGCCCCAAGGGCCAGGGGGTGGAAACACCATATATTTT. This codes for CASSPQGPGGGNTIYF.

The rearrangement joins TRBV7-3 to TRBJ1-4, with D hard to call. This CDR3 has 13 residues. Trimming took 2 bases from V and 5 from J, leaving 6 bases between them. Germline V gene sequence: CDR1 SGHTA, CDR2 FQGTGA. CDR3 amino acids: CASSLSGNEKLFF. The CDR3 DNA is TGTGCCAGCAGCTTATCCGGGAATGAAAAACTGTTTTTT.

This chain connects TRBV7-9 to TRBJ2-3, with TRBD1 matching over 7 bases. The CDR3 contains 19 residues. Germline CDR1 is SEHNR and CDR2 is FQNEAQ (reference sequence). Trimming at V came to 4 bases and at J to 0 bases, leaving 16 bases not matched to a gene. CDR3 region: CASSSPFLSTGLSTDTQYF. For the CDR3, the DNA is TGTGCCAGCAGCTCCCCCTTCCTTTCGACAGGGCTAAGCACAGATACGCAGTATTTT. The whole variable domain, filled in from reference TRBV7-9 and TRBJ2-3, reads DTGVSQNPRHKITKRGQNVTFRCDPISEHNRLYWYRQTLGQGPEFLTYFQNEAQLEKSRLLSDRFSAERPKGSFSTLEIQRTEQGDSAMYLCASSSPFLSTGLSTDTQYFGPGTRLTVL.

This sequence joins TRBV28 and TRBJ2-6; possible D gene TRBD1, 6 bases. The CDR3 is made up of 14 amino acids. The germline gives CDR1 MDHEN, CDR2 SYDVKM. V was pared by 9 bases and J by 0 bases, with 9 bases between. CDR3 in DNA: TGTGCCAGTAAGGACAGCTCTGGGGCCAACGTCCTGACTTTC. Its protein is CASKDSSGANVLTF.

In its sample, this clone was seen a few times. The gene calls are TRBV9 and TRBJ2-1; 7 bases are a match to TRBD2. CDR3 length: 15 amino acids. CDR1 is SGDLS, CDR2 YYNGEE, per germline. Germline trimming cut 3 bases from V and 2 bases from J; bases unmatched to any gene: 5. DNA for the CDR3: TGTGCCAGCAGCGCCAGCGGGAACACCTACAATGAGCAGTTCTTC. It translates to CASSASGNTYNEQFF.

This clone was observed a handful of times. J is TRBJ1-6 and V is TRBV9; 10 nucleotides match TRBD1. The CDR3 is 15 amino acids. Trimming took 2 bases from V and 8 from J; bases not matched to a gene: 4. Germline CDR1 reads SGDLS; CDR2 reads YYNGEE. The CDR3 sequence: CASSVTGGRDSPLHF. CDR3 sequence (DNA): TGTGCCAGCAGCGTGACAGGGGGCAGAGATTCACCCCTCCACTTT.

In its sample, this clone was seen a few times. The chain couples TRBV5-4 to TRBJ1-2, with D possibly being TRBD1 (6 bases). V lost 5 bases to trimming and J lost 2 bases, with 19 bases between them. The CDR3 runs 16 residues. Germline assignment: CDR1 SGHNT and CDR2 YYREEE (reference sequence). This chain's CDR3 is CASSSIDRPLNYGYTF. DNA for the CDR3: TGTGCCAGCAGTTCGATCGACAGGCCTTTAAACTATGGCTACACCTTC.

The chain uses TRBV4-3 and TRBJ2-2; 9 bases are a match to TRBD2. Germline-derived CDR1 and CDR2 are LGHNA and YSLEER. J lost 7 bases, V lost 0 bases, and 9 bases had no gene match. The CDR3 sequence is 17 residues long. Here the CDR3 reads CASSQESASGAGGELFF. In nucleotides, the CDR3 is TGCGCCAGCAGCCAAGAGTCGGCTAGCGGGGCGGGCGGGGAGCTGTTTTTT.

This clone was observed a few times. The CDR3 loop reads CASSLGTGMNTEAFF. Here the CDR3 DNA reads TGCGCCAGCAGCTTGGGGACAGGGATGAACACTGAAGCTTTCTTT. This chain connects TRBV5-1 to TRBJ1-1; TRBD1 aligns across 8 bases. Germline CDR1 SGHRS, CDR2 YFSETQ. There are 15 residues in the CDR3. V dropped 0 bases and J dropped 0; count of bases not matched to a gene: 1.

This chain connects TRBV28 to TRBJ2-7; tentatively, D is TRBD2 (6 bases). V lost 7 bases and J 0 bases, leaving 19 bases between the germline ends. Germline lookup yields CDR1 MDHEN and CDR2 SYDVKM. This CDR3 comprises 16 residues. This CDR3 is CASISPSASVSYEQYF. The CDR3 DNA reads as TGTGCCAGCATCAGTCCTAGCGCGTCTGTCTCCTACGAGCAGTACTTC. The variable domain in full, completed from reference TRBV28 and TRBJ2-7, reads DVKVTQSSRYLVKRTGEKVFLECVQDMDHENMFWYRQDPGLGLRLIYFSYDVKMKEKGDIPEGYSVSREKKERFSLILESASTNQTSMYLCASISPSASVSYEQYFGPGTRLTVT.

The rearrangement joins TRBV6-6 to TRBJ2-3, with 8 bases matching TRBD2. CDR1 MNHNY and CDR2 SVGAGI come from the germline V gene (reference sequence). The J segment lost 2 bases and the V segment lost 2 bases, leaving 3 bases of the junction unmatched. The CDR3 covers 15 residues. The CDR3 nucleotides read TGTGCCAGCAGTTACACGGGAGGGTACACAGATACGCAGTATTTT. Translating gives CASSYTGGYTDTQYF.

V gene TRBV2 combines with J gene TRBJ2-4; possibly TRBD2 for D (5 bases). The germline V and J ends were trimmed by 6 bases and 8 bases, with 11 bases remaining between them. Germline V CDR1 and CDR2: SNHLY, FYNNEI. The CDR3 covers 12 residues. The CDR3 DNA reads TGTGCCAGCAGACTAGATCGGGACATTCAGTACTTC. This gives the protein CASRLDRDIQYF. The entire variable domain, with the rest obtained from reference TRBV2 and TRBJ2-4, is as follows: EPEVTQTPSHQVTQMGQEVILRCVPISNHLYFYWYRQILGQKVEFLVSFYNNEISEKSEIFDDQFSVERPDGSNFTLKIRSTKLEDSAMYFCASRLDRDIQYFGAGTRLSVL.